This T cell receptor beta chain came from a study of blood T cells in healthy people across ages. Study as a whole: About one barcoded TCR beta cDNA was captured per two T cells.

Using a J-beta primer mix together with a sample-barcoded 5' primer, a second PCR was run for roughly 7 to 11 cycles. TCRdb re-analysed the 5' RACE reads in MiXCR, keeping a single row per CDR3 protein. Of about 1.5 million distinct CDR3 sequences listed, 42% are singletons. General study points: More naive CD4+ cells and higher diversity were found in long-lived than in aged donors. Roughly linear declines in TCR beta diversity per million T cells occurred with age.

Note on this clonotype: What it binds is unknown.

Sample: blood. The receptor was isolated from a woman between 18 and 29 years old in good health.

CDR3 amino acids: CASSPTQVGRSPLHF. The CDR3 coding sequence is TGTGCCAGCAGCCCCACACAGGTGGGGCGGTCACCCCTCCACTTT. The chain recombines TRBV3-1 with TRBJ1-6, with D possibly TRBD1 on 5 matching bases. Germline CDR1 reads LGHDT; CDR2 reads YNNKEL (reference sequence). This CDR3 is 15 amino acids long. The V gene lost 4 bases and the J gene lost 10 bases, with 17 bases spanning the gap.